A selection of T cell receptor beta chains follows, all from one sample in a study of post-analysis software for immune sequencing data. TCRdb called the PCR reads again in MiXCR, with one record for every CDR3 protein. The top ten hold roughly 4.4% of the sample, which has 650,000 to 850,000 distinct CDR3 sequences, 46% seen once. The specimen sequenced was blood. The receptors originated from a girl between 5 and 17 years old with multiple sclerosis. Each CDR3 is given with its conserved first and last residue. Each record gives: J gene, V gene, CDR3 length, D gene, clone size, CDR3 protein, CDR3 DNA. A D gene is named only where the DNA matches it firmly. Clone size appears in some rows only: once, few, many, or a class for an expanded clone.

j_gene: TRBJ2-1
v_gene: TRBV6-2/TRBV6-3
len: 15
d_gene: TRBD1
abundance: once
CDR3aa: CASSSGTAAYNEQFF
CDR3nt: TGTGCCAGCAGCTCCGGGACAGCCGCGTACAATGAGCAGTTCTTC

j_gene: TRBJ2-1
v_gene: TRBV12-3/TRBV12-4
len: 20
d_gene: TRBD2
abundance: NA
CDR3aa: CASSHQTSEGFLGSYNEQFF
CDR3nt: TGTGCCAGCAGTCATCAGACTAGCGAGGGATTCCTTGGCTCCTACAATGAGCAGTTCTTC

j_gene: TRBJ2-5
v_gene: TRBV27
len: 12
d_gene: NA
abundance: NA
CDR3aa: CASSRPGMEQYF
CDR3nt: TGTGCCAGCAGTCGCCCCGGGATGGAGCAGTACTTC

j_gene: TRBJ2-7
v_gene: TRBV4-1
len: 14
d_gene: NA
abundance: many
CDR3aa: CASMGGGDLDEQYF
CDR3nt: TGCGCCAGCATGGGGGGCGGGGATTTGGACGAGCAGTACTTC

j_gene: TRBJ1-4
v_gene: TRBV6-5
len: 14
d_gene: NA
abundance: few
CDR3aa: CASSPGGSNEKLFF
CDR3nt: TGTGCCAGCAGTCCGGGGGGCAGTAATGAAAAACTGTTTTTT

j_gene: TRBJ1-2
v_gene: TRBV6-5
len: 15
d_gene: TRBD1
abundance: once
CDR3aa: CASSYRQGASYGYTF
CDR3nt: TGTGCCAGCAGTTACCGACAGGGGGCATCGTATGGCTACACCTTC

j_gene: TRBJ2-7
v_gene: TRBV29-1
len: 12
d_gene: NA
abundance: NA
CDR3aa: CSVEEVGYEQYF
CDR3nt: TGCAGCGTTGAAGAGGTGGGCTACGAGCAGTACTTC

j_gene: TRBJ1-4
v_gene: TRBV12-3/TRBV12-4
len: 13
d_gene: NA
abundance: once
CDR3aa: CASTPFWGEKLFF
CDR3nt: TGTGCCAGCACCCCGTTTTGGGGAGAAAAACTGTTTTTT

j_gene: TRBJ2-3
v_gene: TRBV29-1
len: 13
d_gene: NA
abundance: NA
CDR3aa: CSVEVQRTDTQYF
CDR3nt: TGCAGCGTTGAAGTACAGAGAACAGATACGCAGTATTTT

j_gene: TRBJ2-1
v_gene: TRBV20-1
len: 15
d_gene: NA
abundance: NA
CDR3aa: CSARRSGLRYNEQFF
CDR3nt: TGCAGTGCTAGGCGTTCGGGACTCAGATACAATGAGCAGTTCTTC

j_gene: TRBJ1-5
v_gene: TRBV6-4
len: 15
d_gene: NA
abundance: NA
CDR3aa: CASSKNSNPNQPQHF
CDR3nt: TGTGCCAGCAGCAAAAACAGCAACCCTAATCAGCCCCAGCATTTT

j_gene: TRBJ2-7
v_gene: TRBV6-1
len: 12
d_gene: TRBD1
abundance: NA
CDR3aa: CAARTGSYEQYF
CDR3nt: TGTGCCGCCCGGACAGGTTCCTACGAGCAGTACTTC

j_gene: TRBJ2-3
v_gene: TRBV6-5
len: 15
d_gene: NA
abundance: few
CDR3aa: CASSRSGKEADTQYF
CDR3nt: TGTGCCAGCAGTCGATCGGGGAAGGAGGCAGATACGCAGTATTTT

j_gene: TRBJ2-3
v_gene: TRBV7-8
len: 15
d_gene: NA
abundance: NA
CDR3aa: CASSLSGRMGDTQYF
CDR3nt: TGTGCCAGCAGCTTAAGTGGCCGAATGGGGGATACGCAGTATTTT

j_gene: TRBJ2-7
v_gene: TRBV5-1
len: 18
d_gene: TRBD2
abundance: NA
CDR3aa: CASSSPAGGRDVSYEQYF
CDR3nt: TGCGCCAGCAGCTCACCAGCGGGAGGAAGGGACGTCAGCTACGAGCAGTACTTC

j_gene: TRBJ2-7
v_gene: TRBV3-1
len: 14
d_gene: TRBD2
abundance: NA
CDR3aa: CASSSQRGSGEQYF
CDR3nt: TGTGCCAGCAGCTCCCAGCGGGGTTCCGGAGAGCAGTACTTC

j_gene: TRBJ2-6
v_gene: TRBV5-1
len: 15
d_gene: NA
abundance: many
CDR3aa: CASSLGSSGANVLTF
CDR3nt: TGTGCCAGCAGTTTAGGGAGCTCTGGGGCCAACGTCCTGACTTTC

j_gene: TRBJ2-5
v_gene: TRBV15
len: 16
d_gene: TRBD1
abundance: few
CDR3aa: CATSRRDRVIAETQYF
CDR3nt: TGTGCCACCAGCAGACGTGACAGGGTGATAGCAGAGACCCAGTACTTC

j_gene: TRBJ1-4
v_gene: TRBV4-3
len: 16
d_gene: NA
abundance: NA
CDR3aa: CASSQDTVGSNEKLFF
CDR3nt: TGCGCCAGCAGCCAAGATACGGTTGGGTCGAATGAAAAACTGTTTTTT

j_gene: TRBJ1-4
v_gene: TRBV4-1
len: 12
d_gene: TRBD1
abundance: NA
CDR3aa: CASTGQDEKLFF
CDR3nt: TGCGCCAGCACGGGACAGGATGAAAAACTGTTTTTT

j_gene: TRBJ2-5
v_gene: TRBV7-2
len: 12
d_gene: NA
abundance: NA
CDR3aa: CASSVTGETQYF
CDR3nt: TGTGCCAGCAGCGTAACAGGGGAGACCCAGTACTTC

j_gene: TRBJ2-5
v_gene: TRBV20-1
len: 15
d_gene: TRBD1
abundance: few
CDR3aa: CSARPDRGAEETQYF
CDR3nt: TGCAGTGCTAGACCCGACAGGGGGGCTGAAGAGACCCAGTACTTC

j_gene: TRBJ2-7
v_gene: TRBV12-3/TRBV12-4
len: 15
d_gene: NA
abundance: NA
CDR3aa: CASSSRTGVTYEQYF
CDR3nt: TGTGCCAGCAGCTCCAGGACGGGAGTGACCTACGAGCAGTACTTC

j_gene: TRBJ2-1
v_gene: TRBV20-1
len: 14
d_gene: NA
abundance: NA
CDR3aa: CSARAAAAGDEQFF
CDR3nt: TGCAGTGCTAGAGCGGCAGCCGCTGGGGATGAGCAGTTCTTC

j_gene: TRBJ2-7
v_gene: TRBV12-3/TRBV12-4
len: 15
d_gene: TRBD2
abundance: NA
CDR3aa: CASSAAGILSYEQYF
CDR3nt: TGTGCCAGCAGTGCAGCGGGAATTCTCTCCTACGAGCAGTACTTC

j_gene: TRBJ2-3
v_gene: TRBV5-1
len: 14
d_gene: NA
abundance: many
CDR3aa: CASSLGGSTDTQYF
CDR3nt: TGTGCCAGCAGTTTGGGCGGAAGCACAGATACGCAGTATTTT

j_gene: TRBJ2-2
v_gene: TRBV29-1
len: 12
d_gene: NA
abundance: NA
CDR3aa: CSVKGGSGELFF
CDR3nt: TGCAGCGTTAAGGGGGGTTCGGGGGAGCTGTTTTTT

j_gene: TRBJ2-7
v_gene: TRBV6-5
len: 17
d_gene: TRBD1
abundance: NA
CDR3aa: CASSYSDRWQGAYEQYF
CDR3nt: TGTGCCAGCAGTTACTCAGACCGGTGGCAGGGGGCCTACGAGCAGTACTTC

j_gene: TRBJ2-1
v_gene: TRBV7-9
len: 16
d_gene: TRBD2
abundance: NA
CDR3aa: CASSPPSGAMRNEQFF
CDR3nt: TGTGCCAGCAGCCCCCCTAGCGGGGCAATGAGGAATGAGCAGTTCTTC

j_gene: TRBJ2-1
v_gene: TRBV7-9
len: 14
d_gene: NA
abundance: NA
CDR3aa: CASSPTDRLHEQFF
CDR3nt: TGTGCCAGCAGCCCTACCGACAGGCTACATGAGCAGTTCTTC

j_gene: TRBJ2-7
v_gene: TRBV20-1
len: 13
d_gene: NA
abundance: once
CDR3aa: CSARGQVTYEQYF
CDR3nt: TGCAGTGCTAGAGGCCAGGTAACCTACGAGCAGTACTTC

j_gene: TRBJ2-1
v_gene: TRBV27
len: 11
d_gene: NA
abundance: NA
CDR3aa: CASSWTGEQFF
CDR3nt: TGTGCCAGCAGTTGGACCGGTGAGCAGTTCTTC

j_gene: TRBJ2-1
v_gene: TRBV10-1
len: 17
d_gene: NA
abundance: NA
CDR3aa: CASSDLEGPLFYNEQFF
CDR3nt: TGCGCCAGCAGTGACCTTGAGGGTCCCCTTTTCTACAATGAGCAGTTCTTC

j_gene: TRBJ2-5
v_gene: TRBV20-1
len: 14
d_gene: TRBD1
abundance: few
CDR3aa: CSAREWDRQETQYF
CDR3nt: TGCAGTGCTAGAGAGTGGGACAGGCAAGAGACCCAGTACTTC

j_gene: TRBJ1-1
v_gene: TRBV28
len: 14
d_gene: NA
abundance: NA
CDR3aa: CASSSQGTYTEAFF
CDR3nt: TGTGCCAGCAGTAGTCAGGGAACTTACACTGAAGCTTTCTTT

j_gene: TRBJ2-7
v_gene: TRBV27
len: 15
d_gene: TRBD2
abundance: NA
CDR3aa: CASSPTASGSYEQYF
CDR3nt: TGTGCCAGCAGTCCCACGGCTAGCGGGTCCTACGAGCAGTACTTC

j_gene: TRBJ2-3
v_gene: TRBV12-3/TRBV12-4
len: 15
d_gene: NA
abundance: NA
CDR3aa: CASSPWVAEVDTQYF
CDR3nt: TGTGCCAGCAGCCCTTGGGTAGCGGAGGTGGATACGCAGTATTTT

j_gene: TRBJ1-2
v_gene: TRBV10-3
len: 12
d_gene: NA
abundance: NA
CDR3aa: CAVRPGDYGYTF
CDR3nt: TGTGCCGTCCGTCCGGGTGACTATGGCTACACCTTC

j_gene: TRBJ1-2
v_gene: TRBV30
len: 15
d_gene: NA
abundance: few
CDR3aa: CAWKRGGPSGYGYTF
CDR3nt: TGTGCCTGGAAGAGAGGTGGCCCGTCGGGCTATGGCTACACCTTC

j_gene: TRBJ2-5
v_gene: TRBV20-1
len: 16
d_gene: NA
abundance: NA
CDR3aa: CSASPRGRKNQETQYF
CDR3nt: TGCAGTGCTAGCCCCCGGGGTAGGAAAAACCAAGAGACCCAGTACTTC

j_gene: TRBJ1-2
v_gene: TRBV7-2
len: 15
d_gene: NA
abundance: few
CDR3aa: CASSPEGAQSYGYTF
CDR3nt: TGTGCCAGCAGCCCCGAGGGCGCACAGTCCTATGGCTACACCTTC